Listed below are T cell receptor beta chains from one sample, sequenced in a study of post-analysis software for immune sequencing data. TCRdb used MiXCR to reprocess the PCR reads, holding one entry per CDR3 protein. The table includes 450,000 to 650,000 distinct CDR3 sequences, 40% to 50% detected once. Material: blood. All receptors come from a girl aged 10-17 years with multiple sclerosis. Each CDR3 is given without its conserved first and last residue.

TRBV2,9,ASRDPGEQY
TRBV7-8,13,ASSVAGGSGYEQY
TRBV6-5,14,ASSYSIPGANQPQH
TRBV5-1,12,ASSLTSGRQTQY
TRBV7-2,13,ASRLDRDSNQPQH
TRBV20-1,14,SARLGGGRENTEAF
TRBV5-1,13,ASKGGQPQHYGYT
TRBV3-1,10,ASSQLDYEQY
TRBV7-9,11,AASNGAGYGYT
TRBV7-6,11,ASSDDMNTEAF
TRBV6-4,15,ASSYEGYRGRNSPLH
TRBV5-1,14,ASGLEQVSGANVLT
TRBV5-1,13,ASSLGWTGSPEAF
TRBV20-1,14,SARDSIRTLSYEQY
TRBV9,13,ASSVDNGQGNEQY
TRBV4-1,14,ASSQVMLGGSYEQY
TRBV3-1,12,ASSQGPGDQPQH
TRBV2,9,ASNRRKGYT
TRBV4-1,13,ASSQSTASSYEQY